One and the same sample provided the 10 T cell receptor beta chains below, sequenced in a study of OX40 agonist ivuxolimab in advanced cancers. TCRdb keeps only in-frame clones here, not all; method: immunoSEQ multiplex PCR. This table has approximately 25,000 clones, approximately 80% appearing once. The sequenced sample was CD4+ or CD8+ T cells sorted from blood, obtained in a trial of the OX40 agonist ivuxolimab. The receptors shown here come from an adult with an advanced solid tumor such as melanoma, head and neck, liver or kidney cancer.

The chain has TRBV29-1 and TRBJ2-6; D perhaps matches TRBD1 (6 bases). V was clipped by 0 bases and J by 3 bases, with 15 bases between them. This CDR3 is built from 17 residues. Germline CDR1 is SQVTM and CDR2 is ANQGSEA. CDR3 sequence reads: CSVEDLSTGSGANVLTF. CDR3 coding DNA: TGCAGCGTTGAAGATCTTAGTACAGGGAGTGGGGCCAACGTCCTGACTTTC.

This clone turned up a few times. The rearrangement joins TRBV12-2 to TRBJ1-5. TRBV12-2 represents a pseudogene. This CDR3 is built from 15 residues. The CDR3 bases are TGTGCAAGTCGCGGCTTAATGGAGGGCGGGCAGCCCCAGCATTTT. This translates into CASRGLMEGGQPQHF.

The V call is TRBV6-5, the J call TRBJ1-2; D is ambiguous. The length of the CDR3 is 12 residues. Germline loops: CDR1 MNHEY, CDR2 SVGAGI. V was pared by 5 bases and J by 8 bases, with 12 bases between. CDR3 DNA sequence: TGTGCCAGCAGTCCTCGCCCGGGAGGCTACACCTTC. Its translation: CASSPRPGGYTF.

V usage is TRBV7-9 and J usage is TRBJ2-5; D uncertain. The closer fit of TRBJ2-7 to the DNA end suggests the J call may be wrong. The germline V gene encodes CDR1 SEHNR and CDR2 FQNEAQ (reference sequence). This CDR3 spans 13 amino acids. The CDR3 nucleotides read TGTGCCAGCGCTAGAAGCCTGGGGAACGAGCAGTACTTC. Translation gives CASARSLGNEQYF.

J is TRBJ1-1 and V is TRBV11-3; 7 bases agree with TRBD1. CDR3 size: 12 residues. With 3 bases clipped from V and 7 bases from J, the junction kept 2 bases outside the gene matches. Per the germline V gene, CDR1 is SGHNT and CDR2 is YENEEA. The CDR3 nucleotides read TGTGCCAGCAGCTTCCGGACAGGTGAAGCTTTCTTT. This translates into CASSFRTGEAFF.

The V call is TRBV15, the J call TRBJ2-2; 8 nucleotides agree with TRBD1. V lost 10 bases to trimming and J lost 6 bases; unmatched junction nucleotides: 13. The CDR3 length is 15 residues. Germline V gene data show CDR1 as LNHNV and CDR2 as YYDKDF (reference sequence). The CDR3 reads CASVPQTGVPGELFF. CDR3 DNA: TGTGCCAGCGTGCCTCAGACAGGGGTCCCCGGGGAGCTGTTTTTT.

This clone is categorized as medium-sized. The chain recombines TRBV27 with TRBJ1-1, with D unresolved. The CDR3 covers 14 residues. Trimming left V 4 bases short and J 4 bases short, with 13 bases between. Germline V gene data show CDR1 as MNHEY and CDR2 as SMNVEV (reference sequence). CDR3 region: CASSSPFQLTEAFF. The CDR3 DNA is TGTGCCAGCAGTTCACCCTTCCAGCTCACTGAAGCTTTCTTT.

The genes are TRBV30 and TRBJ1-1, with 8 bases aligning to TRBD1. Germline-derived CDR1 and CDR2 are GTSNPN and SVGIG (reference sequence). The CDR3 totals 12 residues. V lost 5 bases, J lost 5 bases, and 4 bases stayed unmatched. In nucleotides, the CDR3 is TGTGCCTGGCTGGACAGGGCAACTGAAGCTTTCTTT. Translated: CAWLDRATEAFF.

The V call is TRBV7-3, the J call TRBJ2-7; 15 bases align to TRBD2. Germline values: CDR1 SGHTA, CDR2 FQGTGA. The junction had 5 bases not matched to a gene; V was cut back by 4 bases and J by 7 bases. The CDR3 is 15 amino acids. As DNA, the CDR3 is TGTGCCAGCAGCTCACGGACTAGCGGGAGGGGTGAGCAGTACTTC. This encodes CASSSRTSGRGEQYF.

The count of this clone is one. V and J are TRBV6-5 and TRBJ1-6; 7 bases line up with TRBD1. The CDR3 covers 14 residues. V lost 4 bases and J lost 7; bases outside the gene matches: 4. The germline gives CDR1 MNHEY, CDR2 SVGAGI. CDR3 region: CASSLGTENSPLHF. Written as DNA, the CDR3 is TGTGCCAGCAGTTTGGGGACAGAGAATTCACCCCTCCACTTT.